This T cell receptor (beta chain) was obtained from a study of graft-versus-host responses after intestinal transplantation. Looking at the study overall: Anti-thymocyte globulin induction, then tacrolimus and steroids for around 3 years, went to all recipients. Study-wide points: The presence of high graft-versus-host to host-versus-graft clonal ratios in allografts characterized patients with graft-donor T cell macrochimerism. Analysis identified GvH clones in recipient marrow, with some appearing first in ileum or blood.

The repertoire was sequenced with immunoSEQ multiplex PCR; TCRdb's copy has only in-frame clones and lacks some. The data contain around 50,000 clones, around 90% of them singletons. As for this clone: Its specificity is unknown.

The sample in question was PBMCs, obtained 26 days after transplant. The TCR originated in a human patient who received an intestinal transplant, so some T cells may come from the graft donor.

CDR3 protein: CASSLRTLQGFANTGELFF. The CDR3 DNA is TGTGCCAGCAGCCTTCGGACCCTTCAGGGTTTCGCGAACACCGGGGAGCTGTTTTTT. V usage is TRBV7-2 and J usage is TRBJ2-2; a weak D match, TRBD1 (5 bases). V was pared by 5 bases and J by 0 bases, with 22 bases between. The CDR3 runs to 19 residues. CDR1 SGHTA and CDR2 FQGNSA come from the germline V gene.